These 24 T cell receptor beta chains were sequenced from one sample in a study of T cells in Graves' hyperthyroidism and ophthalmopathy. TCR beta CDR3 regions were amplified from RNA transcripts. Primed by the HTBI set, a first-round RT-PCR was run on the TCR CDR3. TCRdb ran MiXCR on the multiplex PCR reads and lists one entry per CDR3 protein. The sample has hundreds of thousands of distinct CDR3 sequences, roughly a third seen once. Sequencing was done on a sample of blood. These receptors originate from a middle-aged woman with Graves' hyperthyroidism.

This clonotype occurred a few times. J is TRBJ2-7 and V is TRBV7-9; 14 bases are shared with TRBD2. Germline V CDR1 and CDR2: SEHNR, FQNEAQ (reference sequence). The CDR3 consists of 16 residues. V shed 5 bases, J shed 1 base, and the junction held 4 bases outside the gene matches. The CDR3 coding sequence is TGTGCCAGCAGCCAAGGGACTAGCGGGGGATCCTACGAGCAGTACTTC. Translated: CASSQGTSGGSYEQYF.

V gene TRBV25-1 combines with J gene TRBJ1-6; 7 bases match TRBD1. Trimming removed 8 bases from V and 5 bases from J; junction bases left unmatched: 3. Germline-derived CDR1 and CDR2 are MGHDK and SYGVNS. CDR3 length equals 13 residues. The DNA for the CDR3 is TGTGCCAGCTTAGGGACAGATAATTCACCCCTCCACTTT. Protein: CASLGTDNSPLHF.

This clonotype was recorded a few times. The chain combines TRBV27 with TRBJ1-1; D gene uncertain. Trimming left V 8 bases short and J 0 bases short, with 10 bases between. Germline CDR1 reads MNHEY; CDR2 reads SMNVEV (reference sequence). The CDR3 is made up of 13 amino acids. The CDR3 DNA sequence: TGTGCCAGCGGGTGGCAGCTGAACACTGAAGCTTTCTTT. It yields the protein CASGWQLNTEAFF.

In regard to this clonotype: This may stem from a read error, because a much larger clone lies one nucleotide away. The DNA of the CDR3 is TGCAGCGTTGAAGGGGAGGGCCGGGAGACCCAGTACTTC. It codes for CSVEGEGRETQYF. V usage is TRBV29-1 and J usage is TRBJ2-5, with 7 bases matching TRBD2. This CDR3 has 13 residues. Looked up from germline, CDR1 is SQVTM and CDR2 is ANQGSEA. Trimming removed 1 base from V and 5 bases from J; junction bases left unmatched: 4.

V is TRBV7-2 and J is TRBJ1-2; D is perhaps TRBD1 (5 bases). The V end lost 3 bases, the J end lost 4 bases, and 15 bases lay between the germline ends. Germline values: CDR1 SGHTA, CDR2 FQGNSA. The CDR3 consists of 15 residues. The CDR3 region is CASSFDPGRAYGYTF. CDR3 DNA sequence: TGTGCCAGCAGCTTTGATCCGGGACGGGCCTATGGCTACACCTTC.

The chain is built from TRBV25-1 and TRBJ2-7; D uncertain. The CDR3 is 12 residues long. V shed 8 bases and J shed 4 bases, with 12 bases lying between them. Looked up from germline, CDR1 is MGHDK and CDR2 is SYGVNS. In DNA, the CDR3 is TGTGCCAGCTTTGACACCAAGTACGAGCAGTACTTC. Its protein is CASFDTKYEQYF.

Ten or more counts support this clonotype. J is TRBJ2-6 and V is TRBV6-4; D remains unclear. CDR3 length: 15 amino acids. Per germline, CDR1 MRHNA and CDR2 SNTAGT. The V and J ends lost 2 bases and 0 bases respectively, with 5 bases between them. This CDR3 reads CASSDDNSGANVLTF. The DNA of the CDR3 is TGTGCCAGCAGTGACGACAACTCTGGGGCCAACGTCCTGACTTTC.

The CDR3 region is CASSLSGDHGYTF. The CDR3, as DNA: TGTGCCAGCAGTTTATCCGGGGATCATGGCTACACCTTC. This chain connects TRBV27 to TRBJ1-2; D remains ambiguous. The germline gives CDR1 MNHEY, CDR2 SMNVEV (reference sequence). V lost 0 bases and J 6 bases, leaving 8 bases between the germline ends. The CDR3 contains 13 residues.

The genes are TRBV4-3 and TRBJ1-6; D is possibly TRBD1 (6 bases). CDR1 is LGHNA, CDR2 YSLEER, per germline. Trimming pared 0 bases from V and 0 bases from J, leaving 12 bases between. This CDR3 has 18 amino acids. The CDR3 sequence is CASSQEDRTSSYNSPLHF. The CDR3 nucleotides are TGCGCCAGCAGCCAAGAAGACAGGACGAGCTCCTATAATTCACCCCTCCACTTT.

This chain connects TRBV5-6 to TRBJ2-5; D tentatively reads TRBD1 or TRBD2 (5 bases each). CDR3 size: 15 residues. Germline-derived CDR1 and CDR2 are SGHDT and YYEEEE. V was shortened by 3 bases and J by 1 base, with 13 bases between the two germline ends. CDR3 sequence: CASSSGTNTQETQYF. The CDR3 DNA sequence: TGTGCCAGCAGCTCCGGGACCAATACCCAAGAGACCCAGTACTTC.

The chain combines TRBV5-1 with TRBJ2-7, with 11 bases lining up with TRBD2. Germline CDR1 and CDR2: SGHRS and YFSETQ. Unmatched junction bases numbered 13, after V lost 0 bases and J lost 2 bases. The CDR3 contains 19 residues. The DNA for the CDR3 is TGCGCCAGCAGCTTGGTTGGGACTAGCGGTTTTCGGGACCCCTACGAGCAGTACTTC. It encodes CASSLVGTSGFRDPYEQYF.

This clonotype was seen a handful of times. With a much larger clone just one base away, this may be a read error. V is TRBV2 and J is TRBJ2-7; no reliable D call. This CDR3 is 11 amino acids long. Germline CDR1 reads SNHLY; CDR2 reads FYNNEI. The CDR3 reads CACRSSYEQYF. CDR3 bases: TGTGCCTGCAGGTCCAGCTACGAGCAGTACTTC.

The rearrangement links TRBV10-3 to TRBJ2-7; D is unclear. The CDR3 is made up of 12 amino acids. The V gene lost 10 bases and the J gene lost 1 base, with 11 bases spanning the gap. Per the germline V gene, CDR1 is ENHRY and CDR2 is SYGVKD. CDR3 in DNA: TGTGCCAGCCGTCAGGAGTCCTACGAGCAGTACTTC. Residues: CASRQESYEQYF.

The chain links TRBV6-5 to TRBJ1-1; tentative D call: TRBD1 (5 bases). The length of the CDR3 is 12 residues. In germline, CDR1 is MNHEY, CDR2 SVGAGI. V lost 9 bases to trimming and J lost 0 bases, with 8 bases between them. This CDR3 is CARDSMNTEAFF. The CDR3, as DNA: TGTGCCAGAGACAGCATGAACACTGAAGCTTTCTTT.

V and J are TRBV18 and TRBJ1-1; 8 nucleotides align to TRBD1. The length of the CDR3 is 16 residues. The V and J ends lost 3 bases and 1 base, in that order; junction bases with no gene match: 7. From germline, CDR1 is KGHSH and CDR2 LQKENI. The CDR3 region is CASSPYRDRKNTEAFF. CDR3 sequence (DNA): TGTGCCAGCTCACCTTACCGGGACAGGAAGAACACTGAAGCTTTCTTT. Full variable domain (outside the CDR3, taken from reference TRBV18 and TRBJ1-1): NAGVMQNPRHLVRRRGQEARLRCSPMKGHSHVYWYRQLPEEGLKFMVYLQKENIIDESGMPKERFSAEFPKEGPSILRIQQVVRGDSAAYFCASSPYRDRKNTEAFFGQGTRLTVV.

This clonotype showed up many times. V gene TRBV7-2 combines with J gene TRBJ2-5, with D tentatively TRBD1 (6 bases). The V and J ends lost 1 base and 7 bases respectively, with 13 bases between them. Germline V CDR1 and CDR2: SGHTA, FQGNSA. The CDR3 has 14 amino acids. The CDR3 sequence: CASSLVAQGGTQYF. The CDR3, as DNA: TGTGCCAGCAGCTTAGTAGCACAGGGTGGGACCCAGTACTTC.

There are a few counts of this clonotype. V gene TRBV28 combines with J gene TRBJ2-7, with 9 positions matching TRBD1. The length of the CDR3 is 16 residues. CDR1 is MDHEN and CDR2 is SYDVKM in the germline V gene. Unmatched junction bases numbered 14, after V lost 4 bases and J lost 7 bases. CDR3 residues: CASSSAGTGNLGEQYF. CDR3 sequence (DNA): TGTGCCAGCAGTTCGGCCGGGACAGGGAATCTGGGGGAGCAGTACTTC.

The table lists this clonotype with a count of one. A read error is possible here, since a much larger clone lies one base away. V is TRBV7-2 and J is TRBJ1-2; perhaps TRBD1 as D (6 bases). Germline loops: CDR1 SGHTA, CDR2 FQGNSA. This CDR3 is built from 13 residues. CDR3 sequence reads: CVTMMGGGGGYTF. In DNA form, the CDR3 reads TGTGTCACCATGATGGGGGGCGGGGGTGGCTACACCTTC. Full variable domain (remainder filled in from reference TRBV7-2 and TRBJ1-2): GAGVSQSPSNKVTEKGKDVELRCDPISGHTALYWYRQSLGQGLEFLIYFQGNSAPDKSGLPSDRFSAERTGGSVSTLTIQRTQQEDSAVYLCVTMMGGGGGYTFGSGTRLTVV.

In regard to this clonotype: It may be a read error: a sequence one base away is much more abundant. The CDR3 region is CASQDSTHETQYF. The CDR3 nucleotides are TGTGCCAGCCAGGACTCAACCCATGAGACCCAGTACTTC. V is TRBV19 and J is TRBJ2-5; a possible D gene is TRBD2 (5 bases). The CDR3 totals 13 residues. The germline gives CDR1 LNHDA, CDR2 SQIVND (reference sequence). Trimming stripped 9 bases from V and 5 bases from J, with 16 bases between.

The chain combines TRBV12-3 or TRBV12-4 with TRBJ1-2, with 8 nucleotides matching TRBD1. V lost 7 bases and J lost 1; bases outside the gene matches: 11. The CDR3 consists of 16 residues. CDR3 amino acids: CASTGRGQTHNYGYTF. CDR3 nucleotides: TGTGCCAGCACGGGCAGGGGGCAGACCCATAACTATGGCTACACCTTC.

There are many counts of this clonotype. The chain combines TRBV29-1 with TRBJ1-1; a possible D gene is TRBD1 (5 bases). V lost 3 bases and J lost 5, with 13 bases in between. Germline-derived CDR1 and CDR2 are SQVTM and ANQGSEA. The CDR3 extends over 13 amino acids. This CDR3 is CSVEGGVGTEAFF. The CDR3 coding sequence is TGCAGCGTTGAGGGGGGGGTCGGGACTGAAGCTTTCTTT.

This clonotype appeared many times. The rearrangement uses TRBV19 and TRBJ2-7; 7 bases align to TRBD1. CDR1 is LNHDA, CDR2 SQIVND, per germline (reference sequence). Unmatched junction bases numbered 15, after V lost 5 bases and J lost 2 bases. The CDR3 is 17 amino acids. In DNA, the CDR3 is TGTGCCAGTAGTCACCGTACGACCGGGACAGAAACCTACGAGCAGTACTTC. Residues: CASSHRTTGTETYEQYF.

The V call is TRBV4-3, the J call TRBJ1-2; 10 bases are shared with TRBD1. Germline lookup yields CDR1 LGHNA and CDR2 YSLEER. Trimming at V came to 0 bases and at J to 2 bases, leaving 6 bases not matched to a gene. The CDR3 has 17 residues. CDR3 sequence reads: CASSQDDGQGGNYGYTF. The CDR3 nucleotides are TGCGCCAGCAGCCAAGACGATGGACAGGGGGGGAACTATGGCTACACCTTC.

For this clonotype: Germline is not matched at one junction end, which may reflect a read error. The chain combines TRBV10-3 with TRBJ2-7; the D is unclear. This CDR3 comprises 14 residues. CDR1 is ENHRY and CDR2 is SYGVKD in the germline V gene. CDR3: CAISSGPLSYVQYF. The CDR3 nucleotides are TGTGCCATCAGTTCAGGACCTCTGTCCTACGTGCAGTACTTC.